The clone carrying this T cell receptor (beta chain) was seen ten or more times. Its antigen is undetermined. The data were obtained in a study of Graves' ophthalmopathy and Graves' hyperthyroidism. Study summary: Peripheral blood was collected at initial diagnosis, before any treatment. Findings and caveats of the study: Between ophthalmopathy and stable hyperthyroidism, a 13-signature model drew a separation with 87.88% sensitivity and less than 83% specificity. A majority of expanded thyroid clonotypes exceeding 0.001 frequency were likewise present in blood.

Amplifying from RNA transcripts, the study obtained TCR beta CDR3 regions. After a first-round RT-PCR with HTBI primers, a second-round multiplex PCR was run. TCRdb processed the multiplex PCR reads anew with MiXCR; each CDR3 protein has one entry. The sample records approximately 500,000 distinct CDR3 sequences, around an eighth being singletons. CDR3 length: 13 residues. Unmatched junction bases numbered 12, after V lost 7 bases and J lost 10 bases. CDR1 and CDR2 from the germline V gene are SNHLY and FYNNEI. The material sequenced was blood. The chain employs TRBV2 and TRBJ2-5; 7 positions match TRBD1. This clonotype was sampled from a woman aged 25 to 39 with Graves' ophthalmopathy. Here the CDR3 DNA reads TGTGCCAGCACCGGGACAGCCAGAGAGGGCCAGTACTTC. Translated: CASTGTAREGQYF.